This passage covers 14 T cell receptor beta chains from one sample sequenced in a study of control samples from healthy donors and cancer patients. Assay: immunoSEQ multiplex PCR; the TCRdb copy retains only in-frame clones and omits some. The top ten hold around 5.1% of the sample, which has around 170,000 clones, 85% to 90% seen once. Sequencing input: blood. The receptors derive from a woman aged 25 to 39 in good health.

This rearrangement joins TRBV28 to TRBJ2-5; weak D call: TRBD2 (5 bases). Germline CDR1 reads MDHEN; CDR2 reads SYDVKM. This CDR3 comprises 13 residues. V lost 4 bases and J 5 bases, leaving 11 bases between the germline ends. The CDR3 region is CASSWEFSETQYF. CDR3 nucleotide sequence: TGTGCCAGCAGTTGGGAGTTCTCGGAGACCCAGTACTTC.

V usage is TRBV7-8 and J usage is TRBJ2-5; possible D gene TRBD2, 6 bases. The CDR3 is made up of 16 amino acids. The germline V and J ends were trimmed by 5 bases and 3 bases, with 19 bases remaining between them. The V gene's germline CDR1 is SGHVS and CDR2 FQNEAQ. DNA of the CDR3: TGTGCCAGCAGCCTCCGGACTACAACTACCGAAGAGACCCAGTACTTC. Its protein is CASSLRTTTTEETQYF.

The rearrangement links TRBV7-9 to TRBJ1-1; D call uncertain. The length of the CDR3 is 13 residues. Trimming pared 5 bases from V and 1 base from J, leaving 8 bases between. In germline, CDR1 is SEHNR, CDR2 FQNEAQ (reference sequence). The CDR3 region is CASSERGNTEAFF. In DNA form, the CDR3 reads TGTGCCAGCAGCGAACGCGGGAACACTGAAGCTTTCTTT.

The rearrangement links TRBV4-1 to TRBJ1-5; D uncertain. The CDR3 sequence is 15 residues long. Trimming stripped 0 bases from V and 4 bases from J, with 10 bases between. CDR1 and CDR2 from the germline V gene are MGHRA and YSYEKL. CDR3 sequence (DNA): TGCGCCAGCAGCCAAGAAGCCGGGCTAAATCAGCCCCAGCATTTT. Amino acids: CASSQEAGLNQPQHF.

V and J are TRBV9 and TRBJ2-1; 7 positions match TRBD2. CDR3 length: 15 residues. The J segment lost 8 bases and the V segment lost 3 bases, leaving 11 bases of the junction unmatched. The V gene's germline CDR1 is SGDLS and CDR2 YYNGEE. The CDR3 DNA reads TGTGCCAGCAGCGAAACTAGCGTAGCCCGGGATGAGCAGTTCTTC. Its translation is CASSETSVARDEQFF.

The V gene is TRBV7-8, the J gene TRBJ2-5; D unclear. Trimming removed 4 bases at V and 4 bases at J, with 10 bases between. Germline V gene lookup returns CDR1 SGHVS and CDR2 FQNEAQ. The CDR3 runs 13 residues. The CDR3 nucleotides are TGTGCCAGCAGCTCGACCGCTAGAGAGACCCAGTACTTC. Its translation is CASSSTARETQYF.

The chain carries TRBV25-1 and TRBJ2-5; D remains ambiguous. The CDR3 totals 11 residues. The V end was cut by 5 bases, the J end by 3 bases, with 4 bases between. Per germline, CDR1 MGHDK and CDR2 SYGVNS. CDR3 sequence (DNA): TGTGCCAGCAGTCCGAAAGAGACCCAGTACTTC. Protein sequence: CASSPKETQYF. Based on the CDR3 plus reference TRBV25-1 and TRBJ2-5, the full variable domain is EADIYQTPRYLVIGTGKKITLECSQTMGHDKMYWYQQDPGMELHLIHYSYGVNSTEKGDLSSESTVSRIRTEHFPLTLESARPSHTSQYLCASSPKETQYFGPGTRLLVL.

The V gene is TRBV5-6, the J gene TRBJ2-1, with TRBD2 matching 11 bases. Trimming cost V 0 bases and J 0 bases; bases outside gene matches: 2. The CDR3 consists of 17 residues. CDR1 is SGHDT and CDR2 is YYEEEE in the germline V gene. In nucleotides, the CDR3 is TGTGCCAGCAGCTTGGCGGGACTAGCGGACTCCTACAATGAGCAGTTCTTC. Protein sequence: CASSLAGLADSYNEQFF.

The chain is built from TRBV4-1 and TRBJ2-3, with D perhaps TRBD1 or TRBD2 (5 bases each). From germline, CDR1 is MGHRA and CDR2 YSYEKL. This CDR3 has 15 residues. Trimming took off 4 bases at V and 0 bases at J, with 11 bases between the two ends. This chain's CDR3 is CASSRLGDSTDTQYF. The CDR3 DNA sequence: TGCGCCAGCAGCCGCCTCGGGGACAGCACAGATACGCAGTATTTT.

This sequence joins TRBV5-1 and TRBJ2-3; the match to TRBD2 covers 15 bases. V shed 3 bases, J shed 2 bases, and the junction held 4 bases outside the gene matches. The CDR3 length is 17 residues. The germline V gene encodes CDR1 SGHRS and CDR2 YFSETQ. Here the CDR3 reads CASSSGLAGGITDTQYF. The CDR3 DNA follows: TGCGCCAGCAGCTCAGGACTAGCGGGGGGGATCACAGATACGCAGTATTTT.

V usage is TRBV11-3 and J usage is TRBJ2-1, with a weak D call TRBD2 (5 bases). The germline V and J ends were trimmed by 5 bases and 8 bases, with 19 bases remaining between them. From germline, CDR1 is SGHNT and CDR2 YENEEA. This CDR3 contains 15 residues. Written as DNA, the CDR3 is TGTGCCAGCAGCCGAGGACTCGGTCTTTCGGATGAGCAGTTCTTC. It translates to CASSRGLGLSDEQFF.

The chain combines TRBV5-1 with TRBJ2-2; D gene uncertain. The CDR3 contains 13 residues. Germline values: CDR1 SGHRS, CDR2 YFSETQ. Trimming removed 1 base at V and 9 bases at J, with 10 bases between. This CDR3 reads CASSLKGMRELFF. The CDR3, as DNA: TGCGCCAGCAGCTTGAAGGGTATGCGGGAGCTGTTTTTT. Full variable domain (missing parts from reference TRBV5-1 and TRBJ2-2): KAGVTQTPRYLIKTRGQQVTLSCSPISGHRSVSWYQQTPGQGLQFLFEYFSETQRNKGNFPGRFSGRQFSNSRSEMNVSTLELGDSALYLCASSLKGMRELFFGEGSRLTVL.

This chain joins TRBV7-9 and TRBJ2-5; D is unclear. The CDR3 loop spans 14 amino acids. V was cut by 1 base and J by 1 base, with 7 bases left in between. Germline V gene sequence: CDR1 SEHNR, CDR2 FQNEAQ (reference sequence). The CDR3 here is CASSLGNLQETQYF. For the CDR3, the DNA is TGTGCCAGCAGCTTAGGTAACCTCCAAGAGACCCAGTACTTC.

The chain is built from TRBV24-1 and TRBJ1-1; the D is unclear. The germline V and J ends were trimmed by 8 bases and 0 bases, with 15 bases remaining between them. The CDR3 is 15 residues long. Germline lookup yields CDR1 KGHDR and CDR2 SFDVKD. CDR3 protein: CATMAPGEMNTEAFF. In DNA, the CDR3 is TGTGCCACCATGGCTCCAGGCGAGATGAACACTGAAGCTTTCTTT.